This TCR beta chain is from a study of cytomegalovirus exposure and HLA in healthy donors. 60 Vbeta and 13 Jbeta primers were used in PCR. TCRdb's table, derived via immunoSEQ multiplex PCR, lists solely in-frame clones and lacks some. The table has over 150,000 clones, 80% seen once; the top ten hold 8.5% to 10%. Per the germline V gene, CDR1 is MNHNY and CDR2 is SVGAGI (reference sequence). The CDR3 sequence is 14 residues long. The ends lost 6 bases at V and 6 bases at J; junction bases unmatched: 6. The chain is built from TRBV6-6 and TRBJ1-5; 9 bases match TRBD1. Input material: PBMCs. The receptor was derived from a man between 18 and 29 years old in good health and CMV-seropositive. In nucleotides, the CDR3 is TGTGCCAGCAGGGACAGGGGACATACTCAGCCCCAGCATTTT. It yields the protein CASRDRGHTQPQHF.